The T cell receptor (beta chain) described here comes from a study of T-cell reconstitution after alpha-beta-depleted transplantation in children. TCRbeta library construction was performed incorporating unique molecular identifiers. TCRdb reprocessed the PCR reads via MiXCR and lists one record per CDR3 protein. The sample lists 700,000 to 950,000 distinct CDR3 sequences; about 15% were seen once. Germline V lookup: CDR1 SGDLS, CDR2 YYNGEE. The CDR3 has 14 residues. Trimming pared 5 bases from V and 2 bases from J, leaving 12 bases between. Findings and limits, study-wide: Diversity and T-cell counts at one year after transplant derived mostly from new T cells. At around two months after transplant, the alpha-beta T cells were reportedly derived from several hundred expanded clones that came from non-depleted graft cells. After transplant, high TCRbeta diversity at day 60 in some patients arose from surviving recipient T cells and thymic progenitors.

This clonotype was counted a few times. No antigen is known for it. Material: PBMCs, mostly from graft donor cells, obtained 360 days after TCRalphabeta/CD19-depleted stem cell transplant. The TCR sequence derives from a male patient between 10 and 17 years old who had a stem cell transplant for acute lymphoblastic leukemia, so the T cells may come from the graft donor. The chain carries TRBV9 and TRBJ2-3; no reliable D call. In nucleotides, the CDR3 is TGTGCCAGCAGAGAGCTGGGTTCCACAGATACGCAGTATTTT. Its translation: CASRELGSTDTQYF.